Below, 17 T cell receptor beta chains from the same sample are listed, as sequenced in a study of blood T cell repertoires in COVID-19 (dated by TCRdb to the early 2020s). The library was produced with the immunoSEQ multiplex PCR assay. TCRdb stores this immuneACCESS table with in-frame sequences only. Part of the clones is absent; in the studies checked, under half of the shortfall reflects unresolved V genes, and no reason is known for the rest. In this sample the table shows around 70,000 clones, 82% of which occur a single time. About 6.9% of the sample lies in the top ten. Sequencing used peripheral blood. Source of these receptors: a man between 60 and 70 years old with acute or convalescent COVID-19.

The J gene is TRBJ1-2, the V gene TRBV29-1, with 7 bases aligning to TRBD1. CDR3 size: 12 residues. The germline V gene encodes CDR1 SQVTM and CDR2 ANQGSEA. Losses at the gene ends were 6 bases for V and 7 bases for J; bases not matched to a gene: 8. CDR3 sequence reads: CSVEKGAAGYTF. CDR3 nucleotide sequence: TGCAGCGTGGAGAAGGGGGCCGCTGGCTACACCTTC.

The gene calls are TRBV7-2 and TRBJ2-7, with 7 positions matching TRBD1. Germline assignment: CDR1 SGHTA and CDR2 FQGNSA. This CDR3 has 15 residues. With V trimmed by 3 bases and J by 7 bases, 12 bases remained unmatched. The DNA for the CDR3 is TGTGCCAGCAGCTTCCGGGACAGAGACTCGAGGGAGCAGTACTTC. Amino acids: CASSFRDRDSREQYF.

The rearrangement uses TRBV5-1 and TRBJ2-1, with D possibly matching TRBD2 (5 bases). Germline V gene data show CDR1 as SGHRS and CDR2 as YFSETQ. V lost 4 bases to trimming and J lost 3 bases, with 17 bases between them. CDR3 length equals 16 residues. For the CDR3, the DNA is TGCGCCAGCAGCGCGGACTCTCTGCGCAACTACAATGAGCAGTTCTTC. It codes for CASSADSLRNYNEQFF.

The rearrangement joins TRBV21-1 to TRBJ1-2; no check of the table's D call, TRBD1, against the DNA was made. TRBV21-1 is noted as a pseudogene. The CDR3 has 15 amino acids. The CDR3 bases are TGTGCCAGCAGCAAGTCTCAGGGGCGGTACTATGGCTACACCTTC. Translation gives CASSKSQGRYYGYTF.

The chain links TRBV13 to TRBJ1-4; 9 nucleotides agree with TRBD1. The germline V gene encodes CDR1 PRHDT and CDR2 FYEKMQ (reference sequence). The V segment lost 3 bases and the J segment 6 bases; nucleotides outside the gene matches: 5. CDR3 length: 15 residues. As DNA, the CDR3 is TGTGCCAGCAGCTTCGACAGGGGGTCGGATGAAAAACTGTTTTTT. Residues: CASSFDRGSDEKLFF.

This chain joins TRBV11-3 and TRBJ2-3; D perhaps matches TRBD2 (5 bases). Between the trimmed V and J ends, which lost 5 bases and 2 bases, there was a span of 14 bases. CDR1 SGHNT and CDR2 YENEEA come from the germline V gene. The CDR3 has 15 amino acids. CDR3 DNA sequence: TGTGCCAGCAGCCCCTCTAGCTCAGACACAGATACGCAGTATTTT. This codes for CASSPSSSDTDTQYF.

The chain has TRBV3-1 (or the pseudogene TRBV3-2) and TRBJ1-1; D ambiguous. V dropped 4 bases and J dropped 8 bases, with 20 bases sitting between them. CDR1 LGHDT and CDR2 YNNKEL come from the germline V gene (reference sequence). The CDR3 sequence is 15 residues long. The CDR3 nucleotides read TGTGCCAGCAGCCCAATGCCAAGCCCCCGTATCGAAGCTTTCTTT. Protein product: CASSPMPSPRIEAFF.

The V call is TRBV4-3, the J call TRBJ1-2; TRBD1 matches 7 bases. CDR1 and CDR2 from the germline V gene are LGHNA and YSLEER. The V gene end was trimmed by 3 bases and the J gene end by 4 bases; junction bases not matched to a gene: 11. This CDR3 comprises 16 residues. The CDR3 coding sequence is TGCGCCAGCAGCCAGGCAGGGGGGTCAAGTAGCTATGGCTACACCTTC. Translation: CASSQAGGSSSYGYTF.

The V call is TRBV5-4, the J call TRBJ1-2, with D maybe TRBD1 (6 bases). Germline V gene lookup returns CDR1 SGHNT and CDR2 YYREEE (reference sequence). The CDR3 is made up of 14 amino acids. Trimming removed 1 base at V and 8 bases at J, with 15 bases between. The CDR3 region has the DNA TGTGCCAGCAGCTTGCCCACAGGGAGAGAGGGCTACACCTTC. This sequence encodes CASSLPTGREGYTF.

The sample holds a few counts of this clone. V is TRBV4-1 and J is TRBJ1-6; D possibly corresponds to TRBD1 (6 bases). Per germline, CDR1 MGHRA and CDR2 YSYEKL. Trimming shortened V by 0 bases and J by 5 bases, and 14 bases separated the two germline ends. This CDR3 is 17 amino acids long. CDR3 nucleotides: TGCGCCAGCAGCCAAGATTTTACAGGGACGGATAATTCACCCCTCCACTTT. Residues: CASSQDFTGTDNSPLHF.

The chain is built from TRBV7-8 and TRBJ1-5; D not resolved. CDR3 size: 13 residues. The ends were cut back, 4 bases at V and 7 bases at J, with 11 bases in the middle. Germline CDR1 is SGHVS and CDR2 is FQNEAQ. The CDR3 region has the DNA TGTGCCAGCAGCTACCAAGGCGGGCAGCCCCAGCATTTT. Translated, it gives CASSYQGGQPQHF. Variable domain in full (rest from reference TRBV7-8 and TRBJ1-5): GAGVSQSPRYKVAKRGQDVALRCDPISGHVSLFWYQQALGQGPEFLTYFQNEAQLDKSGLPSDRFFAERPEGSVSTLKIQRTQQEDSAVYLCASSYQGGQPQHFGDGTRLSIL.

This clone was counted a single time. The rearrangement links TRBV4-3 to TRBJ1-4, with TRBD1 matching 7 bases. Germline V gives CDR1 LGHNA, CDR2 YSLEER. The CDR3 loop spans 18 amino acids. V dropped 2 bases and J dropped 5; count of bases not matched to a gene: 14. The CDR3 region is CASSQFRGTASVNEKLFF. The DNA for the CDR3 is TGCGCCAGCAGCCAATTCAGAGGGACAGCCTCAGTAAATGAAAAACTGTTTTTT.

The chain employs TRBV21-1 and TRBJ1-1; the listed D gene, TRBD1, was not tested against the DNA. TRBV21-1 is tagged as a pseudogene. There are 14 residues in the CDR3. CDR3 DNA: TGTGCCAGCCTGGGGCAGGTTCCAAACACTGAAGCTTTCTTT. Its protein product is CASLGQVPNTEAFF.

The gene calls are TRBV18 and TRBJ2-2; TRBD1 matches 9 bases. This CDR3 is built from 15 residues. Germline-derived CDR1 and CDR2 are KGHSH and LQKENI. Trimming removed 3 bases from V and 3 bases from J; junction bases left unmatched: 2. DNA of the CDR3: TGTGCCAGCTCACCTGGACAGGGGCACACCGGGGAGCTGTTTTTT. Translation: CASSPGQGHTGELFF.

This rearrangement joins TRBV15 to TRBJ2-1, with TRBD2 identical over 11 bases. This CDR3 contains 16 residues. V lost 5 bases and J lost 9; bases outside the gene matches: 12. Germline V gene lookup returns CDR1 LNHNV and CDR2 YYDKDF (reference sequence). CDR3 sequence reads: CATSGGLAGGGFEQFF. The CDR3 nucleotides are TGTGCCACCAGCGGAGGCCTAGCGGGGGGAGGCTTTGAGCAGTTCTTC.

This clone has just a few counts. This rearrangement joins TRBV6-5 to TRBJ2-5; D may be TRBD1 (7 bases). V shed 8 bases and J shed 2 bases, with 15 bases lying between them. CDR3 length: 14 amino acids. Germline V CDR1 and CDR2: MNHEY, SVGAGI. The CDR3 DNA is TGTGCCAGCTCGCGGGACAGTAGACAAGAGACCCAGTACTTC. This translates into CASSRDSRQETQYF.

The rearrangement joins TRBV27 to TRBJ1-5, with 11 bases fitting TRBD1. V was clipped by 5 bases and J by 5 bases; unmatched bases: 5. Looked up from germline, CDR1 is MNHEY and CDR2 is SMNVEV (reference sequence). This CDR3 comprises 15 residues. For the CDR3, the DNA is TGTGCCAGCAGTATCGGGACAGGGGGAGATCAGCCCCAGCATTTT. Residues: CASSIGTGGDQPQHF.